A selection of T cell receptor beta chains follows, all from one sample in a study of cytomegalovirus exposure and HLA in healthy donors. Profiled with immunoSEQ multiplex PCR; TCRdb holds only in-frame clones, not every one. The top ten hold around 8% of the sample, which has 120,000 to 150,000 clones, 85% to 90% seen once. Sequenced sample: PBMCs. These receptors originate from a woman younger than 35 in good health and CMV-seropositive. Both conserved end residues are part of each CDR3. D genes are given only for firm matches. Not every row has a clone size; where given, it reads once, few, many or a size class.

j_call	v_call	clone_size	d_call	cdr3_aa	cdr3_nt
TRBJ2-3	TRBV4-1	.	TRBD2	CASSLPGLAGGPGTDTQYF	TGCGCCAGCAGCCTTCCGGGACTAGCGGGAGGGCCTGGCACAGATACGCAGTATTTT
TRBJ1-2	TRBV5-4	few	TRBD1	CASSFRDRSYGYTF	TGTGCCAGCAGCTTCAGGGACAGATCCTATGGCTACACCTTC
TRBJ1-2	TRBV7-2	.	.	CASSLDRDYYGYTF	TGTGCCAGCAGCTTAGACAGGGATTACTATGGCTACACCTTC
TRBJ1-2	TRBV5-6	.	.	CASSLVVGGDYTF	TGTGCCAGCAGCTTGGTTGTGGGGGGTGACTACACCTTC
TRBJ1-1	TRBV2	.	.	CASSAERETEAFF	TGTGCCAGCAGTGCGGAGAGGGAGACTGAAGCTTTCTTT
TRBJ2-7	TRBV5-5	.	.	CASRRIYEQYF	TGTGCCAGCAGGCGGATCTACGAGCAGTACTTC
TRBJ2-7	TRBV27	.	TRBD2	CASSRASGSWGSYEQYF	TGTGCCAGCAGTAGAGCTAGCGGGTCTTGGGGCTCCTACGAGCAGTACTTC
TRBJ1-1	TRBV11-2	.	.	CASSLGRPEAFF	TGTGCCAGCAGCTTAGGCAGGCCTGAAGCTTTCTTT
TRBJ2-7	TRBV25-1	.	.	CASSEYGYEQYF	TGTGCCAGCAGTGAATACGGGTACGAGCAGTACTTC
TRBJ2-5	TRBV5-1	.	TRBD2	CASSGGGQETQYF	TGCGCCAGCAGCGGGGGGGGCCAAGAGACCCAGTACTTC
TRBJ1-6	TRBV19	.	.	CASMTGSYNSPLHF	TGTGCCAGTATGACGGGCTCCTATAATTCACCCCTCCACTTT
TRBJ1-1	TRBV19	.	.	CASSPWQAGTEAFF	TGTGCCAGTAGTCCCTGGCAGGCGGGCACTGAAGCTTTCTTT
TRBJ2-1	TRBV27	.	.	CASSFLGGLNYNEQFF	TGTGCCAGCAGTTTTTTAGGGGGACTAAATTACAATGAGCAGTTCTTC
TRBJ1-1	TRBV7-2	.	.	CASSLGRWGRNTEAFF	TGTGCCAGCAGCTTAGGTAGGTGGGGGCGGAACACTGAAGCTTTCTTT
TRBJ1-1	TRBV25-1	.	TRBD1	CASRGTGKVGEAFF	TGTGCCAGCAGGGGGACAGGGAAGGTGGGTGAAGCTTTCTTT
TRBJ2-7	TRBV27	.	TRBD1	CASSLSRTGRATGHYEQYF	TGTGCCAGCAGTTTATCCCGGACAGGTAGGGCTACAGGGCACTACGAGCAGTACTTC
TRBJ2-1	TRBV7-7	.	.	CASSSTGTGAQFF	TGTGCTAGCAGTTCGACAGGGACGGGGGCTCAGTTCTTC
TRBJ2-5	TRBV5-1	.	.	CASSGSGQETQYF	TGCGCCAGCAGCGGGAGCGGACAAGAGACCCAGTACTTC
TRBJ2-3	TRBV10-3	.	.	CATKTDHTDTQYF	TGTGCCACGAAAACAGATCACACAGATACGCAGTATTTT
TRBJ2-7	TRBV6-1	.	TRBD2	CASSEISERDWSYEQYF	TGTGCCAGCAGTGAGATAAGCGAGCGGGACTGGTCCTACGAGCAGTACTTC
TRBJ2-4	TRBV7-9	.	TRBD1	CASSVTGGVKNIQYF	TGTGCCAGCAGCGTAACAGGGGGCGTCAAAAACATTCAGTACTTC
TRBJ1-4	TRBV5-1	.	.	CASSSGDINEKLFF	TGCGCCAGCAGCTCAGGGGATATTAATGAAAAACTGTTTTTT
TRBJ1-1	TRBV5-1	.	.	CASRKAGGVNTEAFF	TGCGCCAGCAGAAAGGCCGGGGGGGTCAACACTGAAGCTTTCTTT
TRBJ2-1	TRBV6-5	.	.	CASTYGNEQFF	TGTGCCAGCACCTATGGTAATGAGCAGTTCTTC
TRBJ2-2	TRBV10-3	.	.	CAISEGRTPTGELFF	TGTGCCATCAGTGAGGGTCGAACTCCCACCGGGGAGCTGTTTTTT
TRBJ2-7	TRBV4-1	.	TRBD2	CASSQDPSGLYEQYF	TGCGCCAGCAGCCAAGATCCTAGCGGCCTCTACGAGCAGTACTTC
TRBJ2-1	TRBV6-5	.	TRBD1	CASSYIQGDRRNEQFF	TGTGCCAGCAGTTACATACAGGGGGATAGACGCAATGAGCAGTTCTTC